The rows below give T cell receptor beta chains drawn from one sample of a study of regulatory T cells in long-lasting Graves disease. MiXCR was run by TCRdb on the multiplex PCR reads, yielding one entry per CDR3 protein. The sample consists of about 540,000 distinct CDR3 sequences, roughly 13% of them appearing once. The sample also formed part of further work on T cells in Graves' hyperthyroidism and ophthalmopathy.

The sequencing used peripheral blood mononuclear cells (PBMCs), collected at new diagnosis, from a patient treated with antithyroid drugs. These receptors were obtained from a man aged 30 to 45 with Graves disease. Each CDR3 is given with its conserved first and last residue. Fields, in order: J gene, D gene, CDR3 length, clone size, V gene, CDR3 protein, CDR3 DNA. D genes are given only for firm matches. A clone size is listed for some rows: how often the clone was seen (once, few, many), or a class if it is expanded.

TRBJ2-1,TRBD2,15,many,TRBV5-1,CASSLAGGPGNEQFF,TGTGCCAGCAGTTTGGCGGGAGGGCCCGGCAATGAGCAGTTCTTC
TRBJ2-2,-,16,many,TRBV2,CAIHPPREPNTGELFF,TGTGCCATCCACCCCCCCCGGGAGCCCAACACCGGGGAGCTGTTTTTT
TRBJ2-1,-,13,many,TRBV11-2,CASSLGLDGEQFF,TGTGCCAGCAGCTTAGGGCTAGACGGTGAGCAGTTCTTC
TRBJ2-7,TRBD2,16,-,TRBV10-3,CAISEPGLAGGYEQYF,TGTGCCATCAGTGAGCCCGGACTAGCGGGAGGCTACGAGCAGTACTTC
TRBJ1-2,-,15,many,TRBV12-3/TRBV12-4,CASSLGPFNSYGYTF,TGTGCCAGCAGTTTGGGGCCTTTCAACTCCTATGGCTACACCTTC
TRBJ2-7,TRBD2,17,many,TRBV7-9,CASSSTAGTSNRYEQYF,TGTGCCAGCAGTTCGACTGCCGGGACTAGCAATCGGTACGAGCAGTACTTC
TRBJ2-1,-,15,many,TRBV7-8,CASSLDYGPHNEQFF,TGTGCCAGCAGCTTAGATTACGGACCACACAATGAGCAGTTCTTC
TRBJ2-7,-,11,once,TRBV10-1,CASGTVYEQYF,TGCGCCTCCGGGACTGTCTACGAGCAGTACTTC
TRBJ1-1,-,16,-,TRBV25-1,CASSEWSGMVNTEAFF,TGTGCCAGCAGTGAATGGTCAGGTATGGTGAACACTGAAGCTTTCTTT
TRBJ1-3,-,16,few,TRBV3-1,CASSLGIGEPGNTIYF,TGTGCCAGCAGCTTAGGGATAGGGGAACCTGGAAACACCATATATTTT
TRBJ1-5,-,17,-,TRBV5-1,CASSTLTEVLGNQPQHF,TGCGCCAGCAGCACCTTGACAGAGGTATTGGGCAATCAGCCCCAGCATTTT
TRBJ2-7,TRBD2,14,-,TRBV20-1,CSGSSGSLPYEQYF,TGCAGTGGCTCTAGCGGGAGTCTCCCCTACGAGCAGTACTTC
TRBJ2-5,-,10,many,TRBV20-1,CSAREETQYF,TGCAGTGCTAGAGAAGAGACCCAGTACTTC
TRBJ1-2,-,14,many,TRBV2,CASSGMTGVSGYTF,TGTGCCAGCAGTGGGATGACAGGAGTAAGTGGCTACACCTTC
TRBJ2-4,TRBD2,20,many,TRBV5-1,CASSPYTVSGSRKGRNIQYF,TGCGCCAGCAGCCCGTACACGGTTAGCGGGAGCCGGAAGGGGCGGAACATTCAGTACTTC
TRBJ1-6,TRBD1,19,few,TRBV6-1,CASSSTRQGASARYSPLHF,TGTGCCAGCAGCTCCACTCGACAGGGGGCCTCCGCACGATATTCACCCCTCCACTTT
TRBJ1-5,-,12,-,TRBV12-3/TRBV12-4,CASSLAGKPQHF,TGTGCCAGCAGTCTGGCCGGGAAGCCCCAGCATTTT
TRBJ2-5,-,12,few,TRBV3-1,CASGSVQETQYF,TGTGCCAGCGGGAGCGTACAAGAGACCCAGTACTTC
TRBJ1-5,-,14,many,TRBV20-1,CSLKRSAGDQPQHF,TGCAGCTTGAAACGCTCGGCGGGCGATCAGCCCCAGCATTTT
TRBJ2-3,TRBD2,13,many,TRBV11-2,CASSPVSGNAQYF,TGTGCCAGCAGCCCGGTCAGCGGGAACGCGCAGTATTTT
TRBJ2-2,TRBD1,14,many,TRBV24-1,CATTRTGDTGELFF,TGTGCCACGACCAGGACAGGTGACACCGGGGAGCTGTTTTTT
TRBJ2-5,-,14,many,TRBV12-3/TRBV12-4,CASSDGGGQETQYF,TGTGCCAGCAGCGACGGGGGCGGCCAAGAGACCCAGTACTTC
TRBJ1-1,-,13,many,TRBV7-3,CASSLGSHDEAFF,TGTGCCAGCAGCTTAGGGTCCCATGATGAAGCTTTCTTT
TRBJ2-2,-,15,-,TRBV5-5,CASSPGPANTGELFF,TGTGCCAGCAGCCCAGGGCCAGCGAACACCGGGGAGCTGTTTTTT
TRBJ2-4,TRBD2,15,-,TRBV5-1,CASRSREGPENIQYF,TGCGCCAGCCGATCGCGGGAGGGCCCCGAAAACATTCAGTACTTC
TRBJ2-7,-,14,many,TRBV11-2,CASSRNSATYEQYF,TGTGCCAGCAGCAGAAATAGCGCGACCTACGAGCAGTACTTC
TRBJ2-3,-,14,few,TRBV30,CAWSKGLSTDTQYF,TGTGCCTGGAGTAAGGGACTTAGCACAGATACGCAGTATTTT
TRBJ2-2,TRBD2,17,-,TRBV7-2,CASSLVGLATHTGELFF,TGTGCCAGCAGCTTAGTGGGACTAGCGACCCACACCGGGGAGCTGTTTTTT
TRBJ2-3,-,14,many,TRBV7-2,CASSKLGMVDTQYF,TGTGCCAGCAGCAAACTTGGCATGGTAGATACGCAGTATTTT
TRBJ2-7,-,15,many,TRBV2,CASSETGTDSYEQYF,TGTGCCAGCAGCGAGACCGGGACCGACTCCTACGAGCAGTACTTC
TRBJ1-1,-,13,many,TRBV27,CATWTHMNTEAFF,TGTGCCACCTGGACCCATATGAACACTGAAGCTTTCTTT
TRBJ2-7,-,12,many,TRBV20-1,CSVRGLSYEQYF,TGCAGTGTTAGAGGACTTTCCTACGAGCAGTACTTC
TRBJ2-7,TRBD2,13,many,TRBV10-3,CAISEGLAYEQYF,TGTGCCATCAGTGAGGGACTAGCCTACGAGCAGTACTTC
TRBJ1-5,-,17,few,TRBV28,CASSPMGEGNRNQPQHF,TGTGCCAGCAGCCCTATGGGGGAGGGGAATAGGAATCAGCCCCAGCATTTT
TRBJ2-7,-,14,few,TRBV5-1,CASKEGAGSYEQYF,TGCGCCAGCAAGGAAGGAGCGGGCTCCTACGAGCAGTACTTC
TRBJ2-1,TRBD2,14,-,TRBV4-1,CASRSPSGYNERFF,TGCGCCAGCAGGTCCCCTAGCGGTTACAATGAGCGGTTCTTC
TRBJ2-4,-,13,-,TRBV27,CASSSDGGGIQYF,TGTGCCAGCAGTTCCGACGGTGGCGGCATTCAGTACTTC
TRBJ2-2,TRBD1,15,few,TRBV20-1,CSASRGRVNTGELFF,TGCAGTGCTTCCAGGGGGCGGGTGAACACCGGGGAGCTGTTTTTT
TRBJ2-7,-,13,few,TRBV14,CASSQVPLGQQYF,TGTGCCAGCAGCCAAGTCCCGTTGGGGCAGCAGTACTTC
TRBJ2-1,-,13,many,TRBV20-1,CSASGAVNNEQFF,TGCAGTGCTAGCGGCGCAGTAAACAATGAGCAGTTCTTC
TRBJ2-1,-,14,many,TRBV2,CASSEEVGLNEQFF,TGTGCCAGCAGTGAAGAGGTTGGGCTGAATGAGCAGTTCTTC
TRBJ1-6,TRBD1,17,-,TRBV4-2,CASSQDGTAGYNSPLHF,TGTGCCAGCAGCCAAGACGGGACAGCCGGCTATAATTCACCCCTCCACTTT